Below are 10 T cell receptor beta chains sequenced from a single sample in a study of shared clonotypes between healthy human individuals (TCRdb year 2020). Libraries were made using the immunoSEQ multiplex PCR assay. TCRdb mirrors the immuneACCESS table, restricted to in-frame sequences. Some clones are absent from its copies; in checked studies, under half trace to an unresolved V gene, and the reason for the others is unknown. In this sample the table shows 700,000 or so clones, roughly 78% of which occur a single time. 1.8% of the sample is taken by the ten largest. Sample: memory CD4+ T cells sorted from blood. The cell subset or site label here, explained by the study, means: CD45RA-negative fraction. The receptor set was obtained from a woman aged 25 to 39 in good health.

Comment on this clone: Other nucleotide sequences in the sample specify the same CDR3. The rearrangement joins TRBV5-1 to TRBJ2-1; tentatively, D is TRBD2 (5 bases). The length of the CDR3 is 15 residues. Germline CDR1 is SGHRS and CDR2 is YFSETQ. With 0 bases removed from V and 4 bases from J, the gap between germline ends came to 11 bases. The CDR3 sequence is CASSLGSGGYNEQFF. As DNA, the CDR3 is TGCGCCAGCAGCTTGGGCAGCGGTGGTTACAATGAGCAGTTCTTC. Full variable domain (rest looked up from reference TRBV5-1 and TRBJ2-1): KAGVTQTPRYLIKTRGQQVTLSCSPISGHRSVSWYQQTPGQGLQFLFEYFSETQRNKGNFPGRFSGRQFSNSRSEMNVSTLELGDSALYLCASSLGSGGYNEQFFGPGTRLTVL.

In DNA, the CDR3 is TGTGCCAGCAGCCGGGAGCTAAGCGGGTGGAGCCCAGATACGCAGTATTTT. Protein: CASSRELSGWSPDTQYF. V is TRBV9 and J is TRBJ2-3, with D possibly being TRBD2 (6 bases). Trimming removed 4 bases at V and 4 bases at J, with 22 bases between. The CDR3 loop spans 17 amino acids. Germline V gives CDR1 SGDLS, CDR2 YYNGEE.

A note on this clone: The same CDR3 is also encoded by other DNA sequences in this sample. The J gene is TRBJ2-7, the V gene TRBV5-1; either TRBD1 or TRBD2 may fit D (6 bases each). V lost 2 bases and J lost 7, with 16 bases in between. CDR3 size: 14 residues. CDR1 is SGHRS and CDR2 is YFSETQ in the germline V gene. CDR3 sequence: CASSLGTGALEQYF. DNA of the CDR3: TGCGCCAGCAGCTTAGGGACGGGGGCCTTGGAGCAGTACTTC. Variable domain in full (rest from reference TRBV5-1 and TRBJ2-7): KAGVTQTPRYLIKTRGQQVTLSCSPISGHRSVSWYQQTPGQGLQFLFEYFSETQRNKGNFPGRFSGRQFSNSRSEMNVSTLELGDSALYLCASSLGTGALEQYFGPGTRLTVT.

The chain couples TRBV28 to TRBJ1-5, with D perhaps TRBD1 (5 bases). The ends were cut back, 5 bases at V and 9 bases at J, with 20 bases in the middle. In germline, CDR1 is MDHEN, CDR2 SYDVKM. This CDR3 region has 15 residues. CDR3 residues: CASSTPGLRVLPQHF. CDR3 in DNA: TGTGCCAGCAGTACTCCGGGACTCAGAGTCCTGCCCCAGCATTTT.

In its sample, this clone was seen once. The V and J genes are TRBV2 and TRBJ1-1; tentatively, D is TRBD1 (5 bases). V lost 10 bases and J lost 2, with 17 bases in between. Germline V gives CDR1 SNHLY, CDR2 FYNNEI. This CDR3 has 14 amino acids. CDR3 in DNA: TGTGCCACCTCCATCCAGGGAACTAACACTGAAGCTTTCTTT. Protein: CATSIQGTNTEAFF.

The rearrangement joins TRBV4-1 to TRBJ1-2; 10 nucleotides line up with TRBD1. Looked up from germline, CDR1 is MGHRA and CDR2 is YSYEKL. V shed 2 bases, J shed 14 bases, and the junction held 14 bases outside the gene matches. The CDR3 is 15 amino acids. DNA for the CDR3: TGCGCCAGCAGCCAACCCCGGGACAGGGGTTTTTGGAGGACCTTC. It translates to CASSQPRDRGFWRTF.

V usage is TRBV7-9 and J usage is TRBJ2-3; possible D gene TRBD1, 5 bases. The CDR3 is 15 amino acids. Trimming removed 5 bases at V and 6 bases at J, with 18 bases between. Germline V gives CDR1 SEHNR, CDR2 FQNEAQ (reference sequence). CDR3 residues: CASSAGQGGIDTQYF. The CDR3 DNA follows: TGTGCCAGCAGCGCAGGGCAGGGTGGGATTGATACGCAGTATTTT.

This clone was recorded once. The V gene is TRBV19, the J gene TRBJ2-1; 12 bases are shared with TRBD2. The germline CDR1 and CDR2 sequences are LNHDA and SQIVND (reference sequence). The V gene end was trimmed by 3 bases and the J gene end by 5 bases; junction bases not matched to a gene: 8. This CDR3 has 17 amino acids. DNA for the CDR3: TGTGCCAGTAGTATCAAGACTAGCGGGAGACCGAACAATGAGCAGTTCTTC. Translated: CASSIKTSGRPNNEQFF.

The rearrangement uses TRBV2 and TRBJ2-3, with D possibly TRBD2 on 5 matching bases. V lost 10 bases to trimming and J lost 4 bases, with 18 bases between them. The CDR3 has 14 amino acids. Germline V gives CDR1 SNHLY, CDR2 FYNNEI. The CDR3 protein is CATGGRRVSDTQYF. The CDR3 DNA reads TGTGCCACGGGCGGACGGCGGGTGTCAGATACGCAGTATTTT.

This clone was seen a few times. The gene calls are TRBV7-9 and TRBJ2-3, with D perhaps matching TRBD2 (6 bases). The CDR3 contains 16 residues. The germline V gene has CDR1 SEHNR and CDR2 FQNEAQ (reference sequence). Trimming removed 4 bases from V and 5 bases from J, with 19 bases in between. CDR3: CASSSPRGGSQDTQYF. The DNA of the CDR3 is TGTGCCAGCAGCTCACCCCGAGGAGGGTCCCAAGATACGCAGTATTTT.